A single sample gave rise to the 13 T cell receptor beta chains below, sequenced in a study of blood T cell repertoires in COVID-19. The method was immunoSEQ multiplex PCR; TCRdb's version includes in-frame clones alone and lacks a portion of them. Altogether around 240,000 clones are present, 65% to 90% being singletons, with the ten largest covering 6% to 9.5%. The source material was peripheral blood. The receptors come from a woman aged 45-59 years with acute or convalescent COVID-19.

In nucleotides, the CDR3 is TGCAGCGTGCAGGGAAGCAATCAGCCCCAGCATTTT. Protein product: CSVQGSNQPQHF. The rearrangement links TRBV29-1 to TRBJ1-5; tentatively, D is TRBD1 (5 bases). Between the trimmed V and J ends, which lost 6 bases and 1 base, there was a span of 7 bases. The CDR3 runs 12 residues. Germline CDR1 and CDR2: SQVTM and ANQGSEA. Filled out from reference TRBV29-1 and TRBJ1-5, the complete variable domain reads SAVISQKPSRDICQRGTSLTIQCQVDSQVTMMFWYRQQPGQSLTLIATANQGSEATYESGFVIDKFPISRPNLTFSTLTVSNMSPEDSSIYLCSVQGSNQPQHFGDGTRLSIL.

The gene calls are TRBV7-2 and TRBJ2-1; D may be TRBD2 (5 bases). CDR1 is SGHTA and CDR2 is FQGNSA in the germline V gene. V was shortened by 3 bases and J by 6 bases, with 15 bases between the two germline ends. This CDR3 has 15 amino acids. In DNA form, the CDR3 reads TGTGCCAGCAGCTTTGGGCTAGCCACCAGCAATGAGCAGTTCTTC. It codes for CASSFGLATSNEQFF.

The chain has TRBV29-1 and TRBJ2-3, with D possibly being TRBD1 (6 bases). Germline CDR1 SQVTM, CDR2 ANQGSEA. CDR3 length equals 13 residues. V shed 6 bases and J shed 5 bases, with 15 bases lying between them. CDR3 amino acids: CSVLEGVGDTQYF. CDR3 DNA: TGCAGCGTCCTTGAGGGGGTGGGAGATACGCAGTATTTT.

The rearrangement uses TRBV9 and TRBJ1-1; D might be TRBD1 (5 bases). CDR1 SGDLS and CDR2 YYNGEE come from the germline V gene. The CDR3 loop spans 13 amino acids. Deletions cut 1 base from V and 9 bases from J, with 13 bases between. CDR3: CASSVTGVDQAFF. The CDR3, as DNA: TGTGCCAGCAGCGTAACAGGTGTCGATCAAGCTTTCTTT.

The V and J genes are TRBV11-2 and TRBJ1-5; D remains unclear. The CDR3 is made up of 13 amino acids. Per the germline V gene, CDR1 is SGHAT and CDR2 is FQNNGV. Trimming cost V 10 bases and J 0 bases, with 10 bases left between them. The CDR3 protein is CATGGRSNQPQHF. In DNA, the CDR3 is TGTGCCACCGGAGGACGTAGCAATCAGCCCCAGCATTTT.

The chain combines TRBV5-1 with TRBJ2-7; D remains unclear. Between the trimmed V and J ends, which lost 0 bases and 0 bases, there was a span of 10 bases. This CDR3 has 15 amino acids. CDR1 SGHRS and CDR2 YFSETQ come from the germline V gene. CDR3: CASSLVSHSSYEQYF. The CDR3, as DNA: TGCGCCAGCAGCTTGGTTTCCCATAGCTCCTACGAGCAGTACTTC.

The gene calls are TRBV1 and TRBJ2-7; the D call of TRBD2 is as the table states it, not checked on the DNA. TRBV1 constitutes a pseudogene. The CDR3 extends over 18 amino acids. This chain's CDR3 is CTSSHLPFDSGFSYEQYF. Written as DNA, the CDR3 is TGCACCAGCAGCCACCTACCTTTCGATAGCGGGTTCTCCTACGAGCAGTACTTC.

The rearrangement links TRBV30 to TRBJ1-2; 9 bases map to TRBD1. Germline V lookup: CDR1 GTSNPN, CDR2 SVGIG (reference sequence). There are 15 residues in the CDR3. J lost 6 bases, V lost 0 bases, and 8 bases had no gene match. The CDR3 nucleotides read TGTGCCTGGAGTGTACTCTTAAGGACAGGGGATGGCTACACCTTC. It yields the protein CAWSVLLRTGDGYTF.

This chain links TRBV29-1 with TRBJ2-7, with a possible D match to TRBD1 (6 bases). Germline lookup yields CDR1 SQVTM and CDR2 ANQGSEA. V lost 7 bases, J lost 3 bases, and 13 bases lay in between. CDR3 length: 12 residues. The CDR3 loop reads CSAKTGVYEQYF. The CDR3 bases are TGCAGCGCTAAGACAGGTGTCTACGAGCAGTACTTC.

The V call is TRBV4-1, the J call TRBJ1-5, with TRBD1 matching 7 bases. CDR1 MGHRA and CDR2 YSYEKL come from the germline V gene. V was pared by 2 bases and J by 6 bases, with 4 bases of the junction left unmatched. The CDR3 is 14 residues long. CDR3 nucleotides: TGCGCCAGCAGCCAAAGACAGGGTGCTCAGCCCCAGCATTTT. Translating gives CASSQRQGAQPQHF.

This chain uses TRBV18 with TRBJ2-7, with 7 bases identical to TRBD2. Per germline, CDR1 KGHSH and CDR2 LQKENI. CDR3 length: 14 amino acids. V lost 5 bases and J lost 1; bases outside the gene matches: 5. CDR3 coding DNA: TGTGCCAGCTCAGGGGGGGGGACGTCCTACGAGCAGTACTTC. This encodes CASSGGGTSYEQYF.

V gene TRBV5-1 combines with J gene TRBJ2-7; D is possibly TRBD1 (5 bases). Trimming removed 4 bases from V and 3 bases from J, with 14 bases in between. The germline gives CDR1 SGHRS, CDR2 YFSETQ. This CDR3 has 14 amino acids. CDR3 nucleotide sequence: TGCGCCAGCAGCCAGGTGGTAAGGGGCTACGAGCAGTACTTC. The encoded protein is CASSQVVRGYEQYF.

The gene calls are TRBV11-2 and TRBJ2-1; TRBD1 might be the D (7 bases). Germline V gene data show CDR1 as SGHAT and CDR2 as FQNNGV. V shed 3 bases and J shed 5 bases, with 14 bases lying between them. The CDR3 runs to 15 residues. The CDR3 spells CASSLEGAANNEQFF. The CDR3 DNA reads TGTGCCAGCAGCTTGGAGGGGGCAGCGAACAATGAGCAGTTCTTC.